This TCR beta chain stems from a study of response to subunit inactivated influenza vaccine (dated by TCRdb to 2017 to 2018). Regarding the study in general: The study used deep quantitative T cell receptor repertoire profiling to track responses to a trivalent subunit inactivated influenza vaccine.

Library construction relied on RT-PCR. Data came from an Illumina HiSeq 2500. TCRdb reanalyzed the raw reads on its own, using fastp at Q25 for trimming and MiXCR for clone calling, and kept in-frame beta chains. CDR3 protein sequences are deduplicated, and each keeps its most common genes and DNA. Counted in this sample were more than 700,000 distinct CDR3 sequences; less than 25% of them appeared once. The top ten constitute about a tenth of the sample. V is cut by 2 bases and J by 5 bases, and the space between the germline ends is 18 bases. CDR1 and CDR2, per the germline V gene, are MNHEY and SVGEGT. Spanning cysteine to phenylalanine, the CDR3 consists of 16 amino acids. Only the CDR3 portion is preserved as DNA: 48 bases, with reading frame beginning at the first base. This clonotype was detected once. Its antigen is not yet known. No base quality information exists; no much larger clone differs at one position. A single read offers scant evidence.

The full study reports these points: The authors suggested that each seasonal influenza vaccination may recruit only a limited number of new T cells.

This chain joins TRBV6-2 or TRBV6-3 to TRBJ1-1; TRBD1 is a weak D gene call, 6 bases matching. The starting material was PBMCs from blood, obtained around 5 days after vaccination. This receptor was obtained from a man aged 45 to 65 who received an inactivated influenza vaccine. Donor details come from another sample of the same person, matched by shared clones. The CDR3 protein sequence reads: CASSYTSGVGITEAFF. The sequenced DNA: TGTGCCAGCAGTTACACCTCAGGGGTTGGGATAACTGAAGCTTTCTTT.